This T cell receptor beta chain came from a study of T-cell memory formation after mild COVID-19. Across the whole study: The study found TCR clusters largely donor specific. General study findings and limits: Pre-infection memory already had some responding clones, implying cross-reactive memory joined.

TCRdb re-called the 5' RACE reads through MiXCR, storing one row per CDR3 protein. Found here are approximately 350,000 distinct CDR3 sequences, over 10% of them singletons; the top ten hold 20% to 25%. The V end was cut by 4 bases, the J end by 0 bases, with 11 bases between. This CDR3 comprises 15 residues. CDR1 and CDR2 (germline): MGHRA, YSYEKL. The sample holds a few counts of this clonotype. Its specificity is unknown. The chain combines TRBV4-1 with TRBJ2-3, with no clear D. The TCR was taken from a man between 18 and 29 years old who had mild COVID-19 (a few samples of this study predate the infection). Cell type and time point are not known. Material: PBMCs or a T cell subset sorted from them (not recorded which). CDR3 coding DNA: TGCGCCAGCAGCCCAAGGTGGGTCAGCACAGATACGCAGTATTTT. This encodes CASSPRWVSTDTQYF.